The 24 T cell receptor beta chains reported below all come from one sample, sequenced in a study of a mutant IDH1 vaccine in newly diagnosed glioma. Sequenced by immunoSEQ multiplex PCR; TCRdb stores in-frame clones only, minus some. The sample lists around 80,000 clones; around 85% were seen once. Time point reported: week 23, last vaccination. Each dose of the vaccine consisted of 300 ug of mutant IDH1 20-mer peptide, with topical imiquimod. For these receptors, no antigen is known. Material: PBMCs, obtained from a glioma patient whose treatment included an IDH1 peptide vaccine. The receptor source for this set is a woman in her forties or fifties with glioma.

The CDR3 coding sequence is TGTGCCAGCAGCACCCGACAGGGTTTAAGCGGTGAAAAACTGTTTTTT. Translation: CASSTRQGLSGEKLFF. The genes are TRBV9 and TRBJ1-4; 7 nucleotides align to TRBD1. The trim removed 4 bases at V and 7 bases at J, leaving 13 bases unmatched. The CDR3 length is 16 residues. Germline values: CDR1 SGDLS, CDR2 YYNGEE.

This clone was seen once. The rearrangement uses TRBV19 and TRBJ1-4; D gene unclear. CDR3 length: 14 amino acids. CDR1 LNHDA and CDR2 SQIVND come from the germline V gene (reference sequence). Trimming took off 3 bases at V and 4 bases at J, with 9 bases between the two ends. In nucleotides, the CDR3 is TGTGCCAGTAGTATTGGAGGGAGTAATGAAAAACTGTTTTTT. Translating it yields CASSIGGSNEKLFF.

This chain links TRBV25-1 with TRBJ2-7; D remains unclear. The CDR3 has 14 residues. V shed 6 bases and J shed 1 base, with 13 bases lying between them. The V gene's germline CDR1 is MGHDK and CDR2 SYGVNS. The CDR3 loop reads CASSRAASSYEQYF. CDR3 nucleotide sequence: TGTGCCAGCAGCCGGGCCGCCTCTTCCTACGAGCAGTACTTC.

This clone turned up a few times. The chain has TRBV28 and TRBJ1-5; 7 positions match TRBD1. Germline V lookup: CDR1 MDHEN, CDR2 SYDVKM. The CDR3 is 15 residues long. Trimming took 4 bases from V and 4 from J; bases not matched to a gene: 7. CDR3: CASSSYRGGNQPQHF. In nucleotides, the CDR3 is TGTGCCAGCAGTTCCTACAGGGGCGGAAATCAGCCCCAGCATTTT.

The chain combines TRBV18 with TRBJ1-3; TRBD1 is a possible D gene (5 bases). The V gene's germline CDR1 is KGHSH and CDR2 LQKENI. V lost 6 bases and J lost 0, with 9 bases in between. This CDR3 has 14 amino acids. CDR3 DNA sequence: TGTGCCAGCTCCCCCGGGGGCTCTGGAAACACCATATATTTT. Translation gives CASSPGGSGNTIYF.

The rearrangement uses TRBV7-9 and TRBJ2-4; a weak D match, TRBD1 (6 bases). Between the trimmed V and J ends, which lost 5 bases and 0 bases, there was a span of 11 bases. The CDR3 has 15 residues. CDR1 is SEHNR, CDR2 FQNEAQ, per germline (reference sequence). The CDR3 DNA sequence: TGTGCCAGCAGCACGGACAGCCAAGCCAAAAACATTCAGTACTTC. The encoded protein is CASSTDSQAKNIQYF.

The rearrangement links TRBV6-5 to TRBJ2-2; the D gene is possibly TRBD2 (6 bases). Germline V gene data show CDR1 as MNHEY and CDR2 as SVGAGI. Trimming removed 8 bases at V and 4 bases at J, with 14 bases between. This CDR3 region has 14 residues. This chain's CDR3 is CASLLQEGTGELFF. DNA of the CDR3: TGTGCCAGCCTCCTTCAGGAGGGCACCGGGGAGCTGTTTTTT.

This chain joins TRBV15 and TRBJ1-2; D might be TRBD1 (5 bases). CDR1 LNHNV and CDR2 YYDKDF come from the germline V gene (reference sequence). Trimming pared 2 bases from V and 4 bases from J, leaving 14 bases between. The CDR3 extends over 15 amino acids. CDR3 region: CATSRTSGGAYGYTF. In DNA form, the CDR3 reads TGTGCCACCAGCAGAACCTCGGGGGGAGCCTATGGCTACACCTTC.

The chain has TRBV5-5 and TRBJ1-1; 9 bases match TRBD1. V lost 4 bases and J lost 1; bases outside the gene matches: 8. CDR3 length: 16 amino acids. In germline, CDR1 is SGHKS, CDR2 YYEKEE (reference sequence). CDR3 region: CASSKEDRGRNTEAFF. In DNA, the CDR3 is TGTGCCAGCAGCAAAGAGGACAGGGGCCGGAACACTGAAGCTTTCTTT.

The rearrangement links TRBV19 to TRBJ2-3; 10 nucleotides align to TRBD1. The ends lost 7 bases at V and 2 bases at J; junction bases unmatched: 6. The CDR3 has 15 amino acids. Germline CDR1 LNHDA, CDR2 SQIVND (reference sequence). The DNA for the CDR3 is TGTGCCAGTACTCACGACAGGGGGCTCACAGATACGCAGTATTTT. It yields the protein CASTHDRGLTDTQYF.

The chain couples TRBV7-9 to TRBJ2-5, with 9 bases aligning to TRBD1. The length of the CDR3 is 15 residues. Looked up from germline, CDR1 is SEHNR and CDR2 is FQNEAQ (reference sequence). V was clipped by 5 bases and J by 4 bases; unmatched bases: 8. CDR3 in DNA: TGTGCCAGCAGCAAAAGGACAGGGGAGGGAGAGACCCAGTACTTC. Translated: CASSKRTGEGETQYF.

J is TRBJ2-1 and V is TRBV6-6, with 7 bases lining up with TRBD2. This CDR3 is built from 13 residues. Unmatched junction bases numbered 3, after V lost 6 bases and J lost 4 bases. Germline CDR1 is MNHNY and CDR2 is SVGAGI (reference sequence). The CDR3 protein is CASSPGRYNEQFF. CDR3 nucleotides: TGTGCCAGCAGCCCCGGGAGGTACAATGAGCAGTTCTTC.

V usage is TRBV27 and J usage is TRBJ1-5; TRBD1 agrees at 8 bases. The CDR3 loop spans 18 amino acids. Per germline, CDR1 MNHEY and CDR2 SMNVEV (reference sequence). With V trimmed by 5 bases and J by 2 bases, 14 bases remained unmatched. CDR3 in DNA: TGTGCCAGCAGTCCCCAGTCCCTAGGGACAGGCCGCAATCAGCCCCAGCATTTT. It encodes CASSPQSLGTGRNQPQHF.

This sequence joins TRBV5-1 and TRBJ2-3; a weak D match, TRBD1 (5 bases). CDR1 and CDR2 from the germline V gene are SGHRS and YFSETQ. CDR3 length equals 14 residues. V was trimmed by 0 bases and J by 6 bases, leaving 11 bases between them. CDR3 in amino acids: CASSLESGPDTQYF. In DNA form, the CDR3 reads TGCGCCAGCAGCTTGGAATCAGGGCCGGATACGCAGTATTTT.

This chain links TRBV6-1 with TRBJ2-5; D might be TRBD2 (7 bases). The CDR3 totals 15 residues. Trimming took off 6 bases at V and 2 bases at J, with 16 bases between the two ends. CDR1 and CDR2 from the germline V gene are MNHNS and SASEGT. The CDR3 is CASSAGAGVQETQYF. The CDR3 DNA follows: TGTGCCAGCAGCGCAGGGGCGGGAGTTCAAGAGACCCAGTACTTC.

Concerning this clone: Other DNA sequences within the sample encode an identical CDR3. The chain is built from TRBV6-6 and TRBJ1-1; maybe TRBD1 (5 bases). This CDR3 region has 14 residues. The V gene's germline CDR1 is MNHNY and CDR2 SVGAGI (reference sequence). The V gene lost 0 bases and the J gene lost 1 base, with 6 bases spanning the gap. For the CDR3, the DNA is TGTGCCAGCAGTTACTCGAGGGGGAACACTGAAGCTTTCTTT. It codes for CASSYSRGNTEAFF.

The chain recombines TRBV29-1 with TRBJ1-2, with D perhaps TRBD1 (6 bases). Trimming took 3 bases from V and 8 from J, leaving 13 bases between them. The CDR3 is 12 residues long. Per germline, CDR1 SQVTM and CDR2 ANQGSEA. CDR3 loop: CSVDGGARGYTF. The CDR3 bases are TGCAGCGTTGACGGGGGGGCGCGGGGCTACACCTTC.

This clone was recorded only once. The chain recombines TRBV6-5 with TRBJ1-2; 9 bases are shared with TRBD1. CDR1 and CDR2 (germline): MNHEY, SVGAGI. The CDR3 length is 15 residues. The V and J ends lost 6 bases and 4 bases, in that order; junction bases with no gene match: 9. Written as DNA, the CDR3 is TGTGCCAGCAGGGAACAGGGGGCCCCTAGCTATGGCTACACCTTC. It is translated as CASREQGAPSYGYTF.

The V gene is TRBV18, the J gene TRBJ1-2; no clear D. Trimming removed 2 bases at V and 2 bases at J, with 6 bases between. The germline gives CDR1 KGHSH, CDR2 LQKENI. The CDR3 has 13 residues. The CDR3 nucleotides are TGTGCCAGCTCACCATCCGCAAACTATGGCTACACCTTC. This encodes CASSPSANYGYTF.

The chain recombines TRBV6-5 with TRBJ2-7; the match to TRBD2 covers 9 bases. With 6 bases clipped from V and 3 bases from J, the junction kept 0 bases outside the gene matches. The germline gives CDR1 MNHEY, CDR2 SVGAGI. The CDR3 runs 12 residues. CDR3: CASRTSGYEQYF. The CDR3 DNA follows: TGTGCCAGCAGGACTAGCGGCTACGAGCAGTACTTC.

V and J are TRBV19 and TRBJ2-1; D may be TRBD1 (6 bases). From germline, CDR1 is LNHDA and CDR2 SQIVND (reference sequence). This CDR3 is 14 amino acids long. Trimming stripped 3 bases from V and 4 bases from J, with 10 bases between. The CDR3 nucleotides read TGTGCCAGTAGTATCAGGGGTCCTTACAATGAGCAGTTCTTC. Its translation: CASSIRGPYNEQFF.

The chain is built from TRBV28 and TRBJ2-1; no definite D call. This CDR3 has 17 residues. The germline V gene has CDR1 MDHEN and CDR2 SYDVKM. V lost 6 bases, J lost 4 bases, and 22 bases lay in between. The CDR3 protein is CASSVPKGNRPYNEQFF. The CDR3 region has the DNA TGTGCCAGCAGCGTCCCTAAAGGCAACCGCCCTTACAATGAGCAGTTCTTC.

This clone has only a few counts. The chain employs TRBV7-9 and TRBJ2-7; tentatively, D is TRBD2 (6 bases). Germline CDR1 SEHNR, CDR2 FQNEAQ (reference sequence). Trimming took 8 bases from V and 6 from J, leaving 26 bases between them. There are 16 residues in the CDR3. CDR3 sequence: CASAFGGPSAPTEQYF. CDR3 bases: TGTGCCAGCGCATTTGGGGGACCTAGCGCGCCCACCGAGCAGTACTTC.

J is TRBJ2-5 and V is TRBV5-4, with 8 positions matching TRBD2. Germline CDR1 is SGHNT and CDR2 is YYREEE (reference sequence). With 2 bases clipped from V and 5 bases from J, the junction kept 8 bases outside the gene matches. The CDR3 runs 15 residues. The DNA for the CDR3 is TGTGCCAGCAGCTTAAAGCGGGAGATTTGGGAGACCCAGTACTTC. It is translated as CASSLKREIWETQYF. Full variable domain (remainder filled in from reference TRBV5-4 and TRBJ2-5): ETGVTQSPTHLIKTRGQQVTLRCSSQSGHNTVSWYQQALGQGPQFIFQYYREEENGRGNFPPRFSGLQFPNYSSELNVNALELDDSALYLCASSLKREIWETQYFGPGTRLLVL.